This TCR beta chain was sequenced in a study of blood T cell repertoires in COVID-19 (dated by TCRdb to between 2020 and 2021). About the full investigation: Samples from collaborators originated in the United States, Italy and Spain and spanned both the acute and convalescent phases of COVID-19. The prospective study material was composed of cDNA or gDNA derived from T cells, B-cell-depleted T cells, or PBMCs. The dataset comprised deeply sampled blood TCRbeta repertoires from subjects exposed to, actively infected with, or recovered from COVID-19. The repertoires were released in a freely available public database intended as a resource for research on the immune response to SARS-CoV-2. The samples were drawn from the first 160 participants of the ongoing ImmuneRACE study and from 950 to 1,500 subjects provided by 6 global collaborators. Nearly every sample came with metadata listing a de-identified subject ID, COVID-19 status, age in years and sex. Where available, HLA class I and class II types were taken from metadata supplied by the sample provider and were not determined by assay-based typing. Results the study describes overall, beyond this receptor: The amount of clinical and demographic metadata varied by source and participant and was provided uncurated.

One collaborating source in Seattle enrolled patients while the patients were actively infected and followed the patients over time throughout the course of disease. Each collaborating institution followed its own protocols to collect whole blood in K2EDTA tubes. For TCRbeta analysis, collaborators shipped samples in one of three forms: frozen whole blood, isolated PBMCs, or DNA extracted from either of those sample types. For CDR1 and CDR2, the germline V gene (reference sequence) lists LNHDA and SQIVND. V lost 7 bases and J lost 6 bases, and the count of bases not matched to a germline gene is 18. The CDR3, from cysteine to phenylalanine, totals 18 residues. The only DNA kept is the CDR3, 54 bases in frame from the first base. Regarding this clone: Its specific antigen is unknown. No base quality information exists; no much larger clone differs at one position.

TCRbeta CDR3 regions were amplified from genomic DNA using the immunoSEQ Assay, a bias-controlled multiplex PCR. Turning to the authors' computational methods: Within the assay, amplification of reference gene primers was used to estimate how many nucleated cells each sample contained. To quantify the absolute abundance of each unique TCRbeta CDR3 rearrangement, sequence reads were collapsed and filtered. For each sample, productive Simpson clonality was calculated by taking the square root of Simpson's diversity index across productive rearrangements. Drawn from immuneACCESS, this table holds only the in-frame rearrangements with V and J called that TCRdb kept. Clones are partly lost; checked studies trace under half to an unresolved V gene and leave the rest unexplained. The V and J calls and clone size are taken from that table; D and trimming were inferred from the DNA. The table for this sample lists fewer than 250,000 clones; around 90% of them were counted only once. The ten largest clones capture more than 0.8% of the sample.

Rearrangement joined TRBV19 to TRBJ1-5; the junction holds 10 bases that match TRBD1. The specimen sequenced was peripheral blood. This TCR came from a man aged 25 to 40 with COVID-19, enrolled during active disease. DNA sequence: TGTGCCAGTATCCTGAGGGCCCCGACAGGGGGCTTCGGTCAGCCCCAGCATTTT. It specifies CASILRAPTGGFGQPQHF.